This T cell receptor beta chain was recovered during a study of cytomegalovirus exposure and HLA in healthy donors. Study conclusions and caveats: Highly shared variants forming one cluster were likely a sequencing artifact. A later analysis linked a missense DCLRE1C variant to TCR beta V- and J-gene trimming. In most subjects, TCR beta sequences reportedly gave accurate predictions of HLA-A and HLA-B alleles.

Primers: 60 Vbeta forward and 13 Jbeta reverse. Per the original data handling: A later analysis counted 70 million to 85 million unique TCR beta chains, 9.5 million to 13 million shared. Assay used: immunoSEQ multiplex PCR; TCRdb lists only in-frame clones, some missing. D and trimming come from the DNA, and the V and J calls and clone size come from that table. The table includes roughly 150,000 clones, approximately 82% detected once. Between the trimmed V and J ends, which lost 6 bases and 6 bases, there was a span of 9 bases. The CDR3 runs 11 residues. Germline values: CDR1 DFQATT, CDR2 SNEGSKA (reference sequence). On this clone itself: What it binds is unknown.

V usage is TRBV20-1 and J usage is TRBJ2-1; tentatively, D is TRBD2 (5 bases). Material: PBMCs. The clonotype comes from a man younger than 35 in good health and CMV-seropositive. Here the CDR3 DNA reads TGCAGTGCCCCTCGGGGCAATGAGCAGTTCTTC. Its protein product is CSAPRGNEQFF.